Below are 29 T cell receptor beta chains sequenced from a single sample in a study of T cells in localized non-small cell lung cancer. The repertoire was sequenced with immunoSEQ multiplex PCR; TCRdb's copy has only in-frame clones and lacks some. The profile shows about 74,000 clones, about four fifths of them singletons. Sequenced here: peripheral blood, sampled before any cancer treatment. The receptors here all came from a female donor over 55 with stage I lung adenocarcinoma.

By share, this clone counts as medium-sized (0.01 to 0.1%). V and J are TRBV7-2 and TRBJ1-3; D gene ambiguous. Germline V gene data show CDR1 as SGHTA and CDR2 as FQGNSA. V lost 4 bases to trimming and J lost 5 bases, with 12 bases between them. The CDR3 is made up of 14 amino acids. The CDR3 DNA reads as TGTGCCAGCAGCTACAGAAACGCGAGAAACACCATATATTTT. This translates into CASSYRNARNTIYF.

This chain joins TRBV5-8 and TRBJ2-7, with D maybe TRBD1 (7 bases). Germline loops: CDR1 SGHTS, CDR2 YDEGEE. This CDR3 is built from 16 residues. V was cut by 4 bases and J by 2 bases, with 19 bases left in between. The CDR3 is CASSPPTAGGTYEQYF. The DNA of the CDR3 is TGTGCCAGCAGCCCACCGACCGCAGGGGGGACCTACGAGCAGTACTTC.

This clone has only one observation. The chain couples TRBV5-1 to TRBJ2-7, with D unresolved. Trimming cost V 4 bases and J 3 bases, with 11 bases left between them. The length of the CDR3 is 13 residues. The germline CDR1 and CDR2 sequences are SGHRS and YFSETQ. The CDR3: CASSLTGYYEQYF. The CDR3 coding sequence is TGCGCCAGCAGCCTGACCGGCTACTACGAGCAGTACTTC.

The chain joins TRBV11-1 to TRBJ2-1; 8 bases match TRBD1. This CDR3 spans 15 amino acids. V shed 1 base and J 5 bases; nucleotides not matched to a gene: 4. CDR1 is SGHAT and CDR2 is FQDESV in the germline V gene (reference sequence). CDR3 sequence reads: CASSLDRGRDNEQFF. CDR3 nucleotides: TGTGCCAGCAGCTTAGACAGGGGGAGAGACAATGAGCAGTTCTTC.

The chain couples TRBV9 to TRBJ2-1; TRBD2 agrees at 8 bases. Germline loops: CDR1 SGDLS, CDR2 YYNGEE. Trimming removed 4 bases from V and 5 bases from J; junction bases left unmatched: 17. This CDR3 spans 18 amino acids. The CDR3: CASSLGLVVRGANNEQFF. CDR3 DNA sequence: TGTGCCAGCAGCCTGGGACTAGTGGTGAGGGGGGCTAACAATGAGCAGTTCTTC. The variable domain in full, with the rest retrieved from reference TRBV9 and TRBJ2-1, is DSGVTQTPKHLITATGQRVTLRCSPRSGDLSVYWYQQSLDQGLQFLIQYYNGEERAKGNILERFSAQQFPDLHSELNLSSLELGDSALYFCASSLGLVVRGANNEQFFGPGTRLTVL.

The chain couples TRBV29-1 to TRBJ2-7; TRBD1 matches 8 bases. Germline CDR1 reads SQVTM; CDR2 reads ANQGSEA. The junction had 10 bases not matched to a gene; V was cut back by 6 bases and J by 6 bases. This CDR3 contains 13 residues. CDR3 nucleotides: TGCAGCGTGGCAAGGACCGACAGGGGCGAGCAGTACTTC. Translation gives CSVARTDRGEQYF.

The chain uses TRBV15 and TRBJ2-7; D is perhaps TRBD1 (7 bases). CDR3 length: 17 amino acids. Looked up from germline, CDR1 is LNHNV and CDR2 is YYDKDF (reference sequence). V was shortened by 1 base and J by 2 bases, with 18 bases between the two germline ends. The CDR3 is CATSRAPGAGGTYEQYF. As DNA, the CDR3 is TGTGCCACCAGCAGAGCGCCCGGGGCAGGGGGGACCTACGAGCAGTACTTC.

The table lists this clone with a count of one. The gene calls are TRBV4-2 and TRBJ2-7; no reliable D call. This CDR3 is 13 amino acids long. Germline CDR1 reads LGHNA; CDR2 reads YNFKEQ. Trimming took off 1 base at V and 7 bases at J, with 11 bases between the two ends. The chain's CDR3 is CASSQVLDGEQYF. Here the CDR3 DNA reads TGTGCCAGCAGCCAAGTTCTAGATGGGGAGCAGTACTTC.

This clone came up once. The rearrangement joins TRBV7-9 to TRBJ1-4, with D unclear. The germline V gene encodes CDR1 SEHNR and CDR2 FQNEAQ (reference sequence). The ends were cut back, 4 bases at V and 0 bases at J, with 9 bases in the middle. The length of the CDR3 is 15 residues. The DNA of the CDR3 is TGTGCCAGCAGCTCATACCGTGCAACTAATGAAAAACTGTTTTTT. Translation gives CASSSYRATNEKLFF. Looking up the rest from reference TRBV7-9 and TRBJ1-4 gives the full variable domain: DTGVSQNPRHKITKRGQNVTFRCDPISEHNRLYWYRQTLGQGPEFLTYFQNEAQLEKSRLLSDRFSAERPKGSFSTLEIQRTEQGDSAMYLCASSSYRATNEKLFFGSGTQLSVL.

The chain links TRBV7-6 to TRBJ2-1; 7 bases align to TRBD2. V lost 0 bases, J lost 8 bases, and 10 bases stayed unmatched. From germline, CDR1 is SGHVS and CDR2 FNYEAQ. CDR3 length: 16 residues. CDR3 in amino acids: CASSLARSSRGDEQFF. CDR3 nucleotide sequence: TGTGCCAGCAGCTTAGCGCGGTCGAGTCGGGGGGATGAGCAGTTCTTC. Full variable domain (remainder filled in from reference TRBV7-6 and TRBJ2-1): GAGVSQSPRYKVTKRGQDVALRCDPISGHVSLYWYRQALGQGPEFLTYFNYEAQQDKSGLPNDRFSAERPEGSISTLTIQRTEQRDSAMYRCASSLARSSRGDEQFFGPGTRLTVL.

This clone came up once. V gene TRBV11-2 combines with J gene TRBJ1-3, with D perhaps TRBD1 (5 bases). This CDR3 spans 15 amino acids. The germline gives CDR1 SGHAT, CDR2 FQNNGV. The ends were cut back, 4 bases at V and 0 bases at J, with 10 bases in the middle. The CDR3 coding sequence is TGTGCCAGCAGCTCCCCCAGGGCCTCTGGAAACACCATATATTTT. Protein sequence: CASSSPRASGNTIYF.

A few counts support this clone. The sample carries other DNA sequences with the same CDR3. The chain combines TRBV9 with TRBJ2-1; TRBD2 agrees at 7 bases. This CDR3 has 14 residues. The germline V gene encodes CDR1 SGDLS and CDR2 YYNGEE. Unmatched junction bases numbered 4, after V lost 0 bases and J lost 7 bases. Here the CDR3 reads CASSVALAVNEQFF. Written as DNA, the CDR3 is TGTGCCAGCAGCGTAGCCCTAGCGGTTAATGAGCAGTTCTTC.

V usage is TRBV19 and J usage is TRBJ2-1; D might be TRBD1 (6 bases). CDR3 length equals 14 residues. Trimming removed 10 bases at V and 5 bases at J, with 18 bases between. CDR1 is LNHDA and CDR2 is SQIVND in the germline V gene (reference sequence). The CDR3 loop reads CATSLLDRHNEQFF. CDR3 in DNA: TGTGCCACCTCACTTCTGGACAGACACAATGAGCAGTTCTTC.

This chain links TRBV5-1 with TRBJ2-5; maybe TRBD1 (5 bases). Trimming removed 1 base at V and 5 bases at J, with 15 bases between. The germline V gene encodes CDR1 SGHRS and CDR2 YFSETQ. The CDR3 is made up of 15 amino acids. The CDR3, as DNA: TGCGCCAGCAGCTTGCTTTCGCAGGGTGGGGAGACCCAGTACTTC. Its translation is CASSLLSQGGETQYF.

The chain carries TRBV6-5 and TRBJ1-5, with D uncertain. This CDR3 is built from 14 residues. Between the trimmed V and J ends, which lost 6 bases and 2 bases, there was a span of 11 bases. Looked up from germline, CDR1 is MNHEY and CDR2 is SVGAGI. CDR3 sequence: CASSISGGNQPQHF. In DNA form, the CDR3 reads TGTGCCAGCAGCATAAGCGGAGGCAATCAGCCCCAGCATTTT.

The CDR3 region has the DNA TGTGCCAGCAGCTTAAACAACTCTGGAAACACCATATATTTT. It encodes CASSLNNSGNTIYF. The V and J genes are TRBV5-7 and TRBJ1-3; D uncertain. TRBV5-7 is filed as an ORF, its function uncertain. This CDR3 is built from 14 residues. V was shortened by 2 bases and J by 0 bases, with 6 bases between the two germline ends.

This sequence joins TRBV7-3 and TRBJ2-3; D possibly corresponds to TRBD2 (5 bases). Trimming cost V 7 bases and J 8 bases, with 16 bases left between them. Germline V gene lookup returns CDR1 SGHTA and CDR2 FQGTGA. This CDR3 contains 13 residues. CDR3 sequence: CASNSGSLGTQYF. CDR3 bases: TGTGCCAGCAACAGCGGCTCCTTGGGTACGCAGTATTTT.

In nucleotides, the CDR3 is TGTGCCAGCAGTGATCCCACAGGTTTCCAAGAGACCCAGTACTTC. This codes for CASSDPTGFQETQYF. The chain recombines TRBV25-1 with TRBJ2-5, with D possibly being TRBD1 (5 bases). From germline, CDR1 is MGHDK and CDR2 SYGVNS. CDR3 size: 15 residues. V lost 3 bases and J lost 1, with 12 bases in between.

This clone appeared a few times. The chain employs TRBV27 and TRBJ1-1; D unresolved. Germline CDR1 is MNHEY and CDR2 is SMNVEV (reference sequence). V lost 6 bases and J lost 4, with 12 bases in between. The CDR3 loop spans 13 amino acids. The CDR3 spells CASSPPRATEAFF. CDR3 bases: TGTGCCAGCAGCCCCCCTCGAGCCACTGAAGCTTTCTTT.

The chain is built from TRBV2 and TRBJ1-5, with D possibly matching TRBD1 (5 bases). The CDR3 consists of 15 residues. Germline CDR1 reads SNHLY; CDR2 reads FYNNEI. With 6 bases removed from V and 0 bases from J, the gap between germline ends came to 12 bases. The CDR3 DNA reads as TGTGCCAGCAGCCGTGACAGCCCTAGCAATCAGCCCCAGCATTTT. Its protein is CASSRDSPSNQPQHF.

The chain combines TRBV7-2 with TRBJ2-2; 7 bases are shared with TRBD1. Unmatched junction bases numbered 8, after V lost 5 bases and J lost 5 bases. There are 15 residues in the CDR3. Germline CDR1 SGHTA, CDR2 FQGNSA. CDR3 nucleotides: TGTGCCAGCAGCCTACGACAGGGCGGAACCGGGGAGCTGTTTTTT. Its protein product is CASSLRQGGTGELFF.

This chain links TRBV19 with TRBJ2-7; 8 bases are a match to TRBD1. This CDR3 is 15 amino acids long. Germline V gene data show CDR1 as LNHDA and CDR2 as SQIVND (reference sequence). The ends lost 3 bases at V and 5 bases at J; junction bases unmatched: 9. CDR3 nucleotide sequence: TGTGCCAGTAGTATGGGAAGGACAGGGACCCACGAGCAGTACTTC. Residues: CASSMGRTGTHEQYF. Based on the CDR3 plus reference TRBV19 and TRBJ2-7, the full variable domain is DGGITQSPKYLFRKEGQNVTLSCEQNLNHDAMYWYRQDPGQGLRLIYYSQIVNDFQKGDIAEGYSVSREKKESFPLTVTSAQKNPTAFYLCASSMGRTGTHEQYFGPGTRLTVT.

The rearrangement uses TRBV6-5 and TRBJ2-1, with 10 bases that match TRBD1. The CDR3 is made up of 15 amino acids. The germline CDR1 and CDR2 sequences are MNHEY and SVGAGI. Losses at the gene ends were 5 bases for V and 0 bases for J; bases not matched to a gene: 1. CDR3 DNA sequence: TGTGCCAGCAGTCGGACAGGGGGCTCCTACAATGAGCAGTTCTTC. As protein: CASSRTGGSYNEQFF.

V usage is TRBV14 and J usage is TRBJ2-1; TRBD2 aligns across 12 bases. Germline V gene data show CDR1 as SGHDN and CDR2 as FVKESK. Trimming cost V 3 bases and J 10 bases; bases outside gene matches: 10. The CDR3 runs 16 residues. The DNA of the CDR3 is TGTGCCAGCAGCCAGCCCTCCCTAGCGGGGGGGCAGGAGCAGTTCTTC. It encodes CASSQPSLAGGQEQFF. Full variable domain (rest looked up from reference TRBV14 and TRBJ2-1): EAGVTQFPSHSVIEKGQTVTLRCDPISGHDNLYWYRRVMGKEIKFLLHFVKESKQDESGMPNNRFLAERTGGTYSTLKVQPAELEDSGVYFCASSQPSLAGGQEQFFGPGTRLTVL.

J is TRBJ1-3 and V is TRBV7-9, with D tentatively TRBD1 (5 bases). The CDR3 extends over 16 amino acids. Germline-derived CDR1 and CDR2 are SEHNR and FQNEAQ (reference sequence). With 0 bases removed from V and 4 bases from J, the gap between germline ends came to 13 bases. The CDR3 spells CASSLALQAGGNTIYF. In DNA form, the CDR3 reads TGTGCCAGCAGCTTAGCGTTACAGGCGGGAGGAAACACCATATATTTT.

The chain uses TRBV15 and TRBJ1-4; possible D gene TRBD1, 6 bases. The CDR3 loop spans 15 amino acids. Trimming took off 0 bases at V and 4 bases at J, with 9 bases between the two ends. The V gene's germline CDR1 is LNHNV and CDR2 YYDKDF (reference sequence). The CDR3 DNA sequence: TGTGCCACCAGCAGAGAAAGGACAGATAATGAAAAACTGTTTTTT. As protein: CATSRERTDNEKLFF.

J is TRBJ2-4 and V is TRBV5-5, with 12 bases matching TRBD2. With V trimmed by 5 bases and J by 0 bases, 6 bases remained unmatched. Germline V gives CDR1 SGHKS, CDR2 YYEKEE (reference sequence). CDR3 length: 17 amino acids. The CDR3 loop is CASRLAGGTLAKNIQYF. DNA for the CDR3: TGTGCCAGCAGACTAGCGGGGGGTACGTTAGCCAAAAACATTCAGTACTTC.

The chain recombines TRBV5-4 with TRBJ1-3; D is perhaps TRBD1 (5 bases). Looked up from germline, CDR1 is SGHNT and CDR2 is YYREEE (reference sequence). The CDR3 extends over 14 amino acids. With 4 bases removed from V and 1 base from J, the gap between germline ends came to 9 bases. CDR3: CASSEGRSGNTIYF. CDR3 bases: TGTGCCAGCAGCGAGGGACGGTCTGGAAACACCATATATTTT.

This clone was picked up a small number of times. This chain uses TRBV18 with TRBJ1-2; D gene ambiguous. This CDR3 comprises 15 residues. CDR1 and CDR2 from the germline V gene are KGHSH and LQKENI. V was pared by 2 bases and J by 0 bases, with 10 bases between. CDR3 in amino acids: CASSPSSTPNYGYTF. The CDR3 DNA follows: TGTGCCAGCTCACCATCAAGCACCCCTAACTATGGCTACACCTTC.